The sequence of this T cell receptor (beta chain) was determined in a study of blood T cell repertoires in COVID-19. Study details: From T cells, B-cell-depleted T cells, or PBMCs came the material, which was cDNA or gDNA.

The CDR3 is made up of 14 amino acids. CDR1 and CDR2 (germline): MNHEY, SMNVEV (reference sequence). Trimming shortened V by 4 bases and J by 1 base, and 10 bases separated the two germline ends. This table comes from immunoSEQ multiplex PCR, and its TCRdb copy is limited to in-frame clones, with some not included. The sample has roughly 150,000 clones; around 88% are singletons. The material sequenced was peripheral blood. The TCR comes from a human donor in a cohort sampled during active COVID-19. The rearrangement links TRBV27 to TRBJ1-2; a weak D match, TRBD1 (5 bases). The CDR3 nucleotides read TGTGCCAGCAGTTCGGCCGACAGTAACTATGGCTACACCTTC. This gives the protein CASSSADSNYGYTF.